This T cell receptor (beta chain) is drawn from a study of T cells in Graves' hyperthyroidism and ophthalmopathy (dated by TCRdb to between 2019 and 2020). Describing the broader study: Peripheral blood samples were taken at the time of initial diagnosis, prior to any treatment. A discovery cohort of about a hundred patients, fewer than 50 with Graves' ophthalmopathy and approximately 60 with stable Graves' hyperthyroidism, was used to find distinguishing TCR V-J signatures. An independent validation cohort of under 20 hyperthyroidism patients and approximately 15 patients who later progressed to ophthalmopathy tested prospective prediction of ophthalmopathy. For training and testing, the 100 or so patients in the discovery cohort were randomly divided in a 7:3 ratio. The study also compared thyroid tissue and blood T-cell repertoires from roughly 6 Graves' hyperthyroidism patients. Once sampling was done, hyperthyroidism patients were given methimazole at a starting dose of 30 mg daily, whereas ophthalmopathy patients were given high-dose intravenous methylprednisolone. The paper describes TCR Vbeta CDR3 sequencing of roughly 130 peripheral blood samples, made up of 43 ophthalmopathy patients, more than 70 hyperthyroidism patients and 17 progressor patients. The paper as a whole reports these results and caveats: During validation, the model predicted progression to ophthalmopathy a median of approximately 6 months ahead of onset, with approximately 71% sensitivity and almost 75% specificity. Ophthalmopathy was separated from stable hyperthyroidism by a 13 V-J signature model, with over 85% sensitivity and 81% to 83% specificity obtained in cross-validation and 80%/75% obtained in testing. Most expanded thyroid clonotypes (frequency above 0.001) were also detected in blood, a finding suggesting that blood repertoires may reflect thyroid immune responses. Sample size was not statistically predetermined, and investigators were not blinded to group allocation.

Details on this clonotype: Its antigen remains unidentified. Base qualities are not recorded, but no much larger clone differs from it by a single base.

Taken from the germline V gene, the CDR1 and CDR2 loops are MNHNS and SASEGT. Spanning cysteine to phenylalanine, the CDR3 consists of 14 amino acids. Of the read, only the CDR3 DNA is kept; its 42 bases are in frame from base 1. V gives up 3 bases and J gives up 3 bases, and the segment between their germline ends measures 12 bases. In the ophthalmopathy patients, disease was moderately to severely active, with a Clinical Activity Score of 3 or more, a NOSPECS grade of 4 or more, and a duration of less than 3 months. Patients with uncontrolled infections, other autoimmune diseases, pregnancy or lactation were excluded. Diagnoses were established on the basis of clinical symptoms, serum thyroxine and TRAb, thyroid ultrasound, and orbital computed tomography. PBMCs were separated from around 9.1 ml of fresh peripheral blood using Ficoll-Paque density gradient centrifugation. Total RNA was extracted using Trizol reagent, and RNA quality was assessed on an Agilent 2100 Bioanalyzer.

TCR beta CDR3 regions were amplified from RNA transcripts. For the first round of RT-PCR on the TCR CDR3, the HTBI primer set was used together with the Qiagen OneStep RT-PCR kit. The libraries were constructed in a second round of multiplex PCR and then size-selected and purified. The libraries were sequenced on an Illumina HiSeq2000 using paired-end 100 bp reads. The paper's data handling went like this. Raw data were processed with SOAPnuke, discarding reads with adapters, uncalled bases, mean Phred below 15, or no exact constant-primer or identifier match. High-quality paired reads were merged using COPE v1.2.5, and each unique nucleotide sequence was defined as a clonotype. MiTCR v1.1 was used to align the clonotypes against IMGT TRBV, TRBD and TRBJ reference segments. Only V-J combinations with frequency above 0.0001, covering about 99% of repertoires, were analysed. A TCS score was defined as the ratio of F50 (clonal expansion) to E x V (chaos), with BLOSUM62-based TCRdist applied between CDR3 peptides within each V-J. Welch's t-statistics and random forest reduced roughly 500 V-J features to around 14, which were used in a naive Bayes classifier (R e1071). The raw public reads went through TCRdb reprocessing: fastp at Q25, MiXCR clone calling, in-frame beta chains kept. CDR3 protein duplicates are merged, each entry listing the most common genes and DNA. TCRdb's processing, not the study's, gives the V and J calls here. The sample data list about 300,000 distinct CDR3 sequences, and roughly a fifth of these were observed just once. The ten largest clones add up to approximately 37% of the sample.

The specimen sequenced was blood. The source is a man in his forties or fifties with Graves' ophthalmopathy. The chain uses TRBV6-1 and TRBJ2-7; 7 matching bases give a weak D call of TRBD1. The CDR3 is CASSETGRIYEQYF. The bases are TGTGCCAGCAGTGAGACAGGGAGGATCTACGAGCAGTACTTC.